One and the same sample provided the 20 T cell receptor beta chains below, sequenced in a study of CD8 T cells in Susac syndrome. Random hexamers were used to reverse transcribe the RNA input (about 0.5 to 1 ug). MiXCR, run by TCRdb on the immunoSEQ multiplex PCR reads, gives a single entry per CDR3 protein. The sample has some 180,000 distinct CDR3 sequences, 91% seen once. Specimen: CD4+ T cells from PBMCs. The origin of the receptors is a human donor with Susac syndrome.

This chain links TRBV6-2 or TRBV6-3 with TRBJ1-2; D is unresolved. Trimming pared 4 bases from V and 6 bases from J, leaving 12 bases between. The V gene's germline CDR1 is MNHEY and CDR2 SVGEGT. The CDR3 extends over 13 amino acids. In DNA, the CDR3 is TGTGCCAGCAGTTTACGGGTCTATGATGGCTACACCTTC. Translation: CASSLRVYDGYTF.

The chain is built from TRBV20-1 and TRBJ2-5; D ambiguous. Germline CDR1 DFQATT, CDR2 SNEGSKA (reference sequence). V was trimmed by 7 bases and J by 5 bases, leaving 17 bases between them. The CDR3 contains 13 residues. The CDR3 bases are TGCAGTGGCAGAAGTAGTGGGATTGAGACCCAGTACTTC. This codes for CSGRSSGIETQYF.

There are a few counts of this clonotype. This chain uses TRBV18 with TRBJ2-2; D gene ambiguous. The CDR3 consists of 14 residues. Germline V lookup: CDR1 KGHSH, CDR2 LQKENI. The V and J ends lost 6 bases and 3 bases respectively, with 11 bases between them. The CDR3 DNA sequence: TGTGCCAGCTCCCCTCGGACGGACACCGGGGAGCTGTTTTTT. It is translated as CASSPRTDTGELFF.

CDR3 protein: CASSPLMGEQYF. The CDR3 DNA sequence: TGTGCCAGCAGTCCCCTTATGGGGGAGCAGTACTTC. The chain uses TRBV28 and TRBJ2-7; unclear D gene. This CDR3 is built from 12 residues. V was clipped by 5 bases and J by 7 bases, with 12 bases between them. The V gene's germline CDR1 is MDHEN and CDR2 SYDVKM.

A single count supports this clonotype. The V and J genes are TRBV5-4 and TRBJ2-3; D may be TRBD1 (6 bases). The germline V and J ends were trimmed by 5 bases and 3 bases, with 10 bases remaining between them. CDR1 SGHNT and CDR2 YYREEE come from the germline V gene (reference sequence). This CDR3 has 13 residues. CDR3 amino acids: CASSNQGTDTQYF. The CDR3 bases are TGTGCCAGCAGTAACCAGGGGACAGATACGCAGTATTTT.

The chain has TRBV2 and TRBJ1-2; a possible D gene is TRBD1 (5 bases). There are 14 residues in the CDR3. V was clipped by 4 bases and J by 4 bases, with 13 bases between them. Germline-derived CDR1 and CDR2 are SNHLY and FYNNEI. The CDR3 region is CASSARQTTYGYTF. DNA of the CDR3: TGTGCCAGCAGTGCCAGACAGACTACCTATGGCTACACCTTC.

V usage is TRBV4-1 and J usage is TRBJ1-1, with D uncertain. With 0 bases removed from V and 11 bases from J, the gap between germline ends came to 16 bases. Per the germline V gene, CDR1 is MGHRA and CDR2 is YSYEKL. The CDR3 is 14 residues long. CDR3 bases: TGCGCCAGCAGCCAAGATCCAAGGGCGGTAGACGCTTTCTTT. Protein: CASSQDPRAVDAFF.

The chain combines TRBV28 with TRBJ1-5, with D possibly matching TRBD1 (5 bases). The CDR3 is 15 amino acids. Germline values: CDR1 MDHEN, CDR2 SYDVKM. Trimming cost V 4 bases and J 8 bases, with 18 bases left between them. This CDR3 is CASSSGSPRKEPQHF. As DNA, the CDR3 is TGTGCCAGCAGTTCAGGGTCACCTCGGAAGGAGCCCCAGCATTTT.

The chain joins TRBV29-1 to TRBJ2-1, with D perhaps TRBD1 or TRBD2 (6 bases each). V lost 6 bases and J lost 1, with 10 bases in between. The CDR3 loop spans 13 amino acids. In germline, CDR1 is SQVTM, CDR2 ANQGSEA. The CDR3 sequence: CSVGGESYNEQFF. The CDR3 DNA is TGCAGCGTGGGGGGCGAGTCCTACAATGAGCAGTTCTTC.

The chain employs TRBV27 and TRBJ2-3; possibly TRBD1 for D (6 bases). The CDR3 contains 13 residues. V lost 2 bases and J 10 bases, leaving 13 bases between the germline ends. The V gene's germline CDR1 is MNHEY and CDR2 SMNVEV (reference sequence). CDR3 nucleotide sequence: TGTGCCAGCAGTTTAATGGGACAAGGACCGCAGTATTTT. It encodes CASSLMGQGPQYF.

The V gene is TRBV7-9, the J gene TRBJ2-2; no clear D. The CDR3 has 14 residues. In germline, CDR1 is SEHNR, CDR2 FQNEAQ (reference sequence). Deletions cut 1 base from V and 4 bases from J, with 7 bases between. The CDR3 DNA follows: TGTGCCAGCAGCTTAGTTCTGACCACCGGGGAGCTGTTTTTT. Amino acids: CASSLVLTTGELFF.

This chain joins TRBV3-1 and TRBJ2-2; TRBD1 is a possible D gene (5 bases). The CDR3 is made up of 14 amino acids. CDR1 LGHDT and CDR2 YNNKEL come from the germline V gene (reference sequence). V was clipped by 7 bases and J by 2 bases, with 11 bases between them. The DNA for the CDR3 is TGTGCCAGCACCCCGACAGAAAACACCGGGGAGCTGTTTTTT. This codes for CASTPTENTGELFF.

In regard to this clonotype: At one end, the junction sequence differs from germline, possibly due to a read error. The rearrangement uses TRBV6-1 and TRBJ1-2; TRBD1 might be the D (5 bases). The germline V gene has CDR1 MNHNS and CDR2 SASEGT. This CDR3 is built from 15 residues. The CDR3 DNA sequence: TGTGCCAGCAGTGAAGTCCAGGGCACAGACTATGGCTTCACCTTC. Translated: CASSEVQGTDYGFTF.

This clonotype is a singleton in its sample. V and J are TRBV28 and TRBJ2-3; 7 bases fit TRBD2. Germline V CDR1 and CDR2: MDHEN, SYDVKM. CDR3 length: 14 amino acids. J was trimmed by 8 bases and V by 5 bases; bases with no gene match: 10. The CDR3 DNA reads as TGTGCCAGCAGTGTAACTAGCGTCGAGGGTACGCAGTATTTT. Protein product: CASSVTSVEGTQYF.

The chain carries TRBV5-6 and TRBJ1-2; no clear D. V shed 1 base and J shed 0 bases, with 7 bases lying between them. Germline values: CDR1 SGHDT, CDR2 YYEEEE. This CDR3 has 14 residues. CDR3 nucleotides: TGTGCCAGCAGCTTGTCAGGCTCTAACTATGGCTACACCTTC. Amino acids: CASSLSGSNYGYTF.

The gene calls are TRBV19 and TRBJ1-2; 8 positions agree with TRBD1. The length of the CDR3 is 12 residues. The germline gives CDR1 LNHDA, CDR2 SQIVND (reference sequence). The junction had 3 bases not matched to a gene; V was cut back by 4 bases and J by 8 bases. The CDR3 is CASSRTGIGYTF. The CDR3 coding sequence is TGTGCCAGTAGTAGGACAGGGATCGGCTACACCTTC.

V and J are TRBV7-8 and TRBJ2-5, with 7 bases fitting TRBD1. The trim removed 5 bases at V and 7 bases at J, leaving 7 bases unmatched. Germline CDR1 SGHVS, CDR2 FQNEAQ. The CDR3 is 13 residues long. CDR3 DNA: TGTGCCAGCAGCCGACGGGACAGCCGGACCCAGTACTTC. It encodes CASSRRDSRTQYF.

The V and J genes are TRBV10-3 and TRBJ1-1; TRBD1 matches 10 bases. The V gene's germline CDR1 is ENHRY and CDR2 SYGVKD. J gave up 3 bases and V 8 bases, and 9 bases lay outside the gene matches. CDR3 length: 15 amino acids. This chain's CDR3 is CAIRDRGFGYTEAFF. The CDR3 nucleotides are TGTGCCATCCGGGACAGGGGCTTTGGGTACACTGAAGCTTTCTTT.

V gene TRBV13 combines with J gene TRBJ2-7; 10 nucleotides line up with TRBD1. This CDR3 region has 16 residues. V lost 5 bases to trimming and J lost 3 bases; unmatched junction nucleotides: 10. CDR1 and CDR2 from the germline V gene are PRHDT and FYEKMQ (reference sequence). CDR3 amino acids: CASSVRDRGLIYEQYF. The CDR3 DNA reads as TGTGCCAGCAGCGTTAGGGACAGGGGTCTTATCTACGAGCAGTACTTC.

This chain uses TRBV2 with TRBJ2-7; 7 bases match TRBD2. The CDR3 consists of 13 residues. Germline CDR1 SNHLY, CDR2 FYNNEI. The V segment lost 8 bases and the J segment 3 bases; nucleotides outside the gene matches: 7. CDR3 sequence (DNA): TGTGCCAGCGAGAGCGGGATGAGCTACGAGCAGTACTTC. Its protein product is CASESGMSYEQYF.